These 30 T cell receptor beta chains were all obtained from the same sample, sequenced in a study of T cell repertoires in cytomegalovirus infection. TCRdb fed the reads into MiXCR, producing one record per CDR3 protein. The data show around 450,000 distinct CDR3 sequences, approximately 33% seen once. The specimen was PBMCs. These receptors were taken from a human donor in good health (CMV status not recorded). Some clones in this sample may be carry-over from other donors' samples.

The sample holds a few counts of this clonotype. This rearrangement joins TRBV5-4 to TRBJ2-2; 7 bases align to TRBD1. This CDR3 has 17 amino acids. The germline CDR1 and CDR2 sequences are SGHNT and YYREEE (reference sequence). Germline trimming cut 0 bases from V and 0 bases from J; bases unmatched to any gene: 5. The chain's CDR3 is CASSLGATGTNTGELFF. CDR3 in DNA: TGTGCCAGCAGCTTGGGAGCGACAGGGACGAACACCGGGGAGCTGTTTTTT.

The V gene is TRBV12-3 or TRBV12-4, the J gene TRBJ1-1; D is perhaps TRBD1 (6 bases). V was pared by 8 bases and J by 1 base, with 14 bases between. The CDR3 is 14 residues long. The CDR3 region has the DNA TGTGCCAGCCGACAGGTGGGGGGGAACACTGAAGCTTTCTTT. This codes for CASRQVGGNTEAFF.

Ten or more counts support this clonotype. The CDR3 protein is CASSSDRGHGYTF. CDR3 nucleotides: TGTGCCAGCAGTTCGGACAGGGGGCACGGCTACACCTTC. This sequence joins TRBV6-1 and TRBJ1-2, with 11 bases lining up with TRBD1. The V segment lost 5 bases and the J segment 8 bases; nucleotides outside the gene matches: 4. This CDR3 is built from 13 residues. Germline CDR1 is MNHNS and CDR2 is SASEGT.

On this clonotype itself: As the CDR3 is not closed by the conserved phenylalanine or tryptophan, this likely results from a read error. The V gene is TRBV7-2, the J gene TRBJ2-1; a weak D match, TRBD1 (7 bases). Trimming cost V 3 bases and J 4 bases, with 16 bases left between them. The CDR3 has 16 residues. In germline, CDR1 is SGHTA, CDR2 FQGNSA. The CDR3: CASSFDSGGRYNEQFL. The CDR3 DNA sequence: TGTGCCAGCAGCTTCGACTCAGGGGGGCGATACAATGAGCAGTTCTTA.

This rearrangement joins TRBV29-1 to TRBJ1-6; D might be TRBD1 (5 bases). In germline, CDR1 is SQVTM, CDR2 ANQGSEA. Trimming removed 6 bases at V and 9 bases at J, with 15 bases between. The CDR3 is 13 residues long. The CDR3 region is CSVAQGAGSPLHF. CDR3 bases: TGCAGCGTCGCGCAAGGGGCGGGTTCACCCCTCCACTTT. Full variable domain (remainder filled in from reference TRBV29-1 and TRBJ1-6): SAVISQKPSRDICQRGTSLTIQCQVDSQVTMMFWYRQQPGQSLTLIATANQGSEATYESGFVIDKFPISRPNLTFSTLTVSNMSPEDSSIYLCSVAQGAGSPLHFGNGTRLTVT.

This clonotype was detected a few times. This rearrangement joins TRBV7-9 to TRBJ1-3; D gene ambiguous. The CDR3 sequence is 15 residues long. The germline V and J ends were trimmed by 7 bases and 2 bases, with 15 bases remaining between them. Germline CDR1 reads SEHNR; CDR2 reads FQNEAQ (reference sequence). The CDR3 nucleotides are TGTGCCAGCACCCTAAGCCCGTACGCTGGAAACACCATATATTTT. Encoded protein: CASTLSPYAGNTIYF.

This clonotype was observed many times. This chain connects TRBV12-3 or TRBV12-4 to TRBJ2-6; D may be TRBD2 (6 bases). V was pared by 5 bases and J by 2 bases, with 13 bases between. The CDR3 covers 16 residues. CDR3 residues: CASSQMAGTGANVLTF. The CDR3 DNA reads TGTGCCAGCAGTCAAATGGCGGGGACTGGGGCCAACGTCCTGACTTTC.

This clonotype was detected only once. The rearrangement uses TRBV6-2 or TRBV6-3 and TRBJ1-2; maybe TRBD1 (5 bases). The germline V gene encodes CDR1 MNHEY and CDR2 SVGEGT. The CDR3 sequence is 16 residues long. Trimming stripped 2 bases from V and 6 bases from J, with 19 bases between. Here the CDR3 reads CASSYQRGNHVDGYTF. The CDR3 coding sequence is TGTGCCAGCAGTTACCAGCGGGGGAACCACGTGGATGGCTACACCTTC.

CDR3 nucleotide sequence: TGCAGTGCTAAAGGACAGGGGAACGTGCAGCCCCAGCATTTT. Its protein is CSAKGQGNVQPQHF. This sequence joins TRBV20-1 and TRBJ1-5, with 9 nucleotides matching TRBD1. Germline V gene sequence: CDR1 DFQATT, CDR2 SNEGSKA (reference sequence). There are 14 residues in the CDR3. V lost 4 bases, J lost 7 bases, and 8 bases stayed unmatched.

With respect to this clonotype: Possible read error: a much larger clone is one base away. The chain uses TRBV7-8 and TRBJ1-5; 8 bases agree with TRBD1. V lost 7 bases and J lost 4; bases outside the gene matches: 6. Germline loops: CDR1 SGHVS, CDR2 FQNEAQ. The CDR3 loop spans 14 amino acids. The CDR3 protein is CASISNRGNQPQHF. The CDR3, as DNA: TGTGCCAGCATCTCGAACAGGGGGAATCAGCCCCAGCATTTT.

A remark on this clonotype: The junction departs from the called germline gene at one end, perhaps through a read error. V and J are TRBV14 and TRBJ2-7, with no clear D. The germline CDR1 and CDR2 sequences are SGHDN and FVKESK. The CDR3 is 13 amino acids. CDR3 DNA sequence: TGTGCCAGCAGCTACCGGGCTGGATACGATCAGTACTTC. Its protein product is CASSYRAGYDQYF.

This clonotype has just a few counts. The chain recombines TRBV7-2 with TRBJ2-3; D possibly corresponds to TRBD1 (7 bases). Trimming shortened V by 6 bases and J by 4 bases, and 11 bases separated the two germline ends. The CDR3 loop spans 13 amino acids. Germline loops: CDR1 SGHTA, CDR2 FQGNSA. The CDR3 sequence is CASSGGGADTQYF. The CDR3 coding sequence is TGTGCCAGCAGTGGAGGGGGCGCAGATACGCAGTATTTT.

This clonotype came up many times. The rearrangement uses TRBV7-8 and TRBJ2-2; TRBD2 matches 7 bases. From germline, CDR1 is SGHVS and CDR2 FQNEAQ. With V trimmed by 5 bases and J by 6 bases, 9 bases remained unmatched. This CDR3 comprises 15 residues. The CDR3 coding sequence is TGTGCCAGCAGCCCCCGGGGGGAAATCCCCGGGGAGCTGTTTTTT. It yields the protein CASSPRGEIPGELFF. The variable domain in full, completed from reference TRBV7-8 and TRBJ2-2, reads GAGVSQSPRYKVAKRGQDVALRCDPISGHVSLFWYQQALGQGPEFLTYFQNEAQLDKSGLPSDRFFAERPEGSVSTLKIQRTQQEDSAVYLCASSPRGEIPGELFFGEGSRLTVL.

This clonotype turned up a few times. The genes are TRBV6-6 and TRBJ1-4, with 7 bases identical to TRBD1. The CDR3 has 16 residues. The V gene's germline CDR1 is MNHNY and CDR2 SVGAGI (reference sequence). V was clipped by 11 bases and J by 0 bases; unmatched bases: 12. This CDR3 is CARRGQLTATNEKLFF. DNA for the CDR3: TGTGCCCGTAGGGGACAGCTAACTGCAACTAATGAAAAACTGTTTTTT.

This clonotype was recorded a few times. V is TRBV20-1 and J is TRBJ2-3; D may match TRBD1 or TRBD2 (6 bases each). This CDR3 has 18 amino acids. The V end was cut by 0 bases, the J end by 6 bases, with 25 bases between. CDR1 is DFQATT and CDR2 is SNEGSKA in the germline V gene (reference sequence). CDR3 DNA sequence: TGCAGTGCTAGAGAGAGGAAGGGGGGCCCGTCGATCATTGATACGCAGTATTTT. This sequence encodes CSARERKGGPSIIDTQYF.

This clonotype has a handful of counts. The V call is TRBV28, the J call TRBJ2-7; D possibly matches TRBD1 or TRBD2 (7 bases each). In germline, CDR1 is MDHEN, CDR2 SYDVKM. This CDR3 spans 15 amino acids. The V gene lost 2 bases and the J gene lost 2 bases, with 13 bases spanning the gap. The CDR3 protein is CASSLSGTATYEQYF. The CDR3 DNA follows: TGTGCCAGCAGTTTAAGCGGGACAGCCACCTACGAGCAGTACTTC.

This clonotype was seen only a few times. The chain combines TRBV4-2 with TRBJ2-1, with TRBD1 identical over 7 bases. The J segment lost 6 bases and the V segment lost 0 bases, leaving 5 bases of the junction unmatched. The CDR3 runs 15 residues. Germline loops: CDR1 LGHNA, CDR2 YNFKEQ. The CDR3 bases are TGTGCCAGCAGCCAAGACGCCGGGACAGTCAATGAGCAGTTCTTC. It codes for CASSQDAGTVNEQFF.

The chain is built from TRBV12-3 or TRBV12-4 and TRBJ2-7; D is tentatively TRBD1 or TRBD2 (6 bases each). V lost 3 bases to trimming and J lost 7 bases, with 16 bases between them. The CDR3 has 14 residues. The CDR3 DNA is TGTGCCAGCAGTTTTGGGCCGGGGGCGCGTGAGCAGTACTTC. Translating gives CASSFGPGAREQYF.

In this sample, this clonotype turned up a few times. The rearrangement uses TRBV14 and TRBJ2-2; D unresolved. The V end lost 4 bases, the J end lost 4 bases, and 7 bases lay between the germline ends. The CDR3 consists of 13 residues. CDR1 is SGHDN and CDR2 is FVKESK in the germline V gene. CDR3 sequence: CASSRAVTGELFF. CDR3 nucleotides: TGTGCCAGCAGCCGGGCAGTCACCGGGGAGCTGTTTTTT. The full variable domain, completed using reference TRBV14 and TRBJ2-2, is EAGVTQFPSHSVIEKGQTVTLRCDPISGHDNLYWYRRVMGKEIKFLLHFVKESKQDESGMPNNRFLAERTGGTYSTLKVQPAELEDSGVYFCASSRAVTGELFFGEGSRLTVL.

This clonotype was recorded a few times. The chain employs TRBV12-5 and TRBJ2-1, with 8 bases that match TRBD1. The CDR3 covers 17 residues. The J segment lost 4 bases and the V segment lost 1 base, leaving 9 bases of the junction unmatched. Per germline, CDR1 LGHNT and CDR2 FRNRAP. The CDR3 protein is CASGLGLKTGAYNEQFF. In DNA, the CDR3 is TGTGCTAGTGGTTTGGGGCTGAAGACAGGGGCGTACAATGAGCAGTTCTTC.

With regard to this clonotype: This likely comes from a read error, as the CDR3 has no conserved phenylalanine or tryptophan at its end. The rearrangement joins TRBV5-4 to TRBJ2-2, with unresolved D. V lost 4 bases to trimming and J lost 1 base, with 5 bases between them. CDR1 and CDR2 from the germline V gene are SGHNT and YYREEE (reference sequence). The CDR3 runs 13 residues. DNA for the CDR3: TGTGCCAGCAGCGTAAGGAACACCGGGGAGCTGTTTTGT. Its protein product is CASSVRNTGELFC.

The chain employs TRBV5-4 and TRBJ1-1; the D is unclear. V shed 5 bases and J shed 1 base, with 18 bases lying between them. In germline, CDR1 is SGHNT, CDR2 YYREEE (reference sequence). The CDR3 consists of 16 residues. The chain's CDR3 is CASRIGGGRRNTEAFF. In nucleotides, the CDR3 is TGTGCCAGCAGAATCGGAGGAGGGCGTAGGAACACTGAAGCTTTCTTT.

At least ten counts were recorded for this clonotype. The gene calls are TRBV28 and TRBJ1-4; possibly TRBD1 for D (5 bases). Trimming removed 3 bases at V and 3 bases at J, with 11 bases between. Germline V gene lookup returns CDR1 MDHEN and CDR2 SYDVKM. The CDR3 sequence is 15 residues long. CDR3 region: CASSFGGASNEKLFF. The CDR3 DNA follows: TGTGCCAGCAGTTTCGGAGGGGCCTCTAATGAAAAACTGTTTTTT.

Only a few counts were recorded for this clonotype. The V and J genes are TRBV28 and TRBJ1-3; TRBD1 matches 9 bases. The length of the CDR3 is 17 residues. Germline V lookup: CDR1 MDHEN, CDR2 SYDVKM. Trimming cost V 6 bases and J 0 bases; bases outside gene matches: 9. CDR3 sequence (DNA): TGTGCCAGCAGCCCGGCAACAGGGGGCTCCTCTGGAAACACCATATATTTT. It is translated as CASSPATGGSSGNTIYF.

The J gene is TRBJ2-1, the V gene TRBV6-5; D is possibly TRBD1 (7 bases). Trimming cost V 4 bases and J 0 bases, with 13 bases left between them. Germline loops: CDR1 MNHEY, CDR2 SVGAGI. The CDR3 runs to 16 residues. The CDR3 is CASSWRGRVSYNEQFF. CDR3 DNA sequence: TGTGCCAGCAGTTGGAGGGGGCGAGTCTCCTACAATGAGCAGTTCTTC.

V is TRBV5-1 and J is TRBJ2-7; maybe TRBD1 (5 bases). Germline CDR1 and CDR2: SGHRS and YFSETQ. The length of the CDR3 is 14 residues. Between the trimmed V and J ends, which lost 0 bases and 5 bases, there was a span of 12 bases. In DNA form, the CDR3 reads TGCGCCAGCAGCTTGGGATGGGGCACCAACGAGCAGTACTTC. Residues: CASSLGWGTNEQYF.

V gene TRBV7-9 combines with J gene TRBJ1-4; TRBD1 aligns across 7 bases. Germline lookup yields CDR1 SEHNR and CDR2 FQNEAQ (reference sequence). The J segment lost 8 bases and the V segment lost 4 bases, leaving 13 bases of the junction unmatched. The length of the CDR3 is 16 residues. In DNA, the CDR3 is TGTGCCAGCAGCTCGAACCGGGACAGCAGATGGGAAAAACTGTTTTTT. Its protein is CASSSNRDSRWEKLFF. Together with reference TRBV7-9 and TRBJ1-4, the CDR3 gives the full variable domain: DTGVSQNPRHKITKRGQNVTFRCDPISEHNRLYWYRQTLGQGPEFLTYFQNEAQLEKSRLLSDRFSAERPKGSFSTLEIQRTEQGDSAMYLCASSSNRDSRWEKLFFGSGTQLSVL.

This clonotype showed up many times. The chain has TRBV5-5 and TRBJ2-6; no clear D. The CDR3 is made up of 15 amino acids. V gave up 4 bases and J gave up 2 bases, with 10 bases separating them. The germline CDR1 and CDR2 sequences are SGHKS and YYEKEE (reference sequence). The CDR3 protein is CASSNHSPGANVLTF. The CDR3 DNA reads TGTGCCAGCAGCAACCACAGCCCTGGGGCCAACGTCCTGACTTTC.

This clonotype was found once. The genes are TRBV5-6 and TRBJ2-6; 8 bases are shared with TRBD1. CDR1 SGHDT and CDR2 YYEEEE come from the germline V gene. This CDR3 has 16 residues. J gave up 2 bases and V 4 bases, and 5 bases lay outside the gene matches. CDR3 loop: CASSPDRGAGANVLTF. For the CDR3, the DNA is TGTGCCAGCAGCCCCGACAGGGGAGCTGGGGCCAACGTCCTGACTTTC.

This rearrangement joins TRBV5-4 to TRBJ1-1; TRBD1 is a possible D gene (5 bases). CDR1 is SGHNT, CDR2 YYREEE, per germline (reference sequence). The CDR3 loop spans 16 amino acids. V dropped 1 base and J dropped 4 bases, with 17 bases sitting between them. The CDR3 DNA is TGTGCCAGCAGCTTGTTGGGGCTAACTGGAACCACTGAAGCTTTCTTT. Translation: CASSLLGLTGTTEAFF.